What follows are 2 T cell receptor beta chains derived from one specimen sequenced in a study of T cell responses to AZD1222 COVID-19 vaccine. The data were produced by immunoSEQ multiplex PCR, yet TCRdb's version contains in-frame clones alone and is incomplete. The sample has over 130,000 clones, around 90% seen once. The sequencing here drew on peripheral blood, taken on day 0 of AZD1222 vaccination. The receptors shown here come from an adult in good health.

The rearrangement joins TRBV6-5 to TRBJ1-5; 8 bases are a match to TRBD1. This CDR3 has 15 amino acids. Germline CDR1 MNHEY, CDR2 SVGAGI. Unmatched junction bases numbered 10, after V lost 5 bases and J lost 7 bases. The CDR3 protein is CASSQRDRLDQPQHF. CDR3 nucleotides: TGTGCCAGCAGTCAAAGGGACAGGTTGGACCAGCCCCAGCATTTT.

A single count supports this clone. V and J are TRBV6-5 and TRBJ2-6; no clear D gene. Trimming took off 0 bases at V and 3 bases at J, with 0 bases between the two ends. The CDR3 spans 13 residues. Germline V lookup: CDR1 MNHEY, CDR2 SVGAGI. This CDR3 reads CASSYSGANVLTF. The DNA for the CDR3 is TGTGCCAGCAGTTACTCTGGGGCCAACGTCCTGACTTTC.